These T cell receptor beta chains were read from a single sample in a study of shared clonotypes between healthy human individuals. TCRdb keeps only in-frame clones here, not all; method: immunoSEQ multiplex PCR. The table includes about 2.1 million clones, around 93% detected once. What was sequenced was naive CD8+ T cells from PBMCs. The receptors here all came from a man younger than 35 in good health. Some clones in this sample may be carry-over from other donors' samples. Each CDR3 is given with its conserved first and last residue. A D gene is named only where the DNA matches it firmly. Some rows have no size entry. The others give once, few or many, or a class for an expanded clone.

J	V	size	D	DNA	CDR3
TRBJ1-2	TRBV27	NA	NA	TGTGCCAGCACCCCCGGAGGACAAATTAACTATGGCTACACCTTC	CASTPGGQINYGYTF
TRBJ2-6	TRBV28	NA	NA	TGTGCCAGCAGTTTAAAGTCGGTCGCTACTGGGGCCAACGTCCTGACTTTC	CASSLKSVATGANVLTF
TRBJ2-7	TRBV9	NA	NA	TGTGCCAGCAGCGTGGCTAGCGTGTCCTACGAGCAGTACTTC	CASSVASVSYEQYF
TRBJ1-1	TRBV15	NA	NA	TGTGCCACCAGCAGTACAGTGACGGTGAACACTGAAGCTTTCTTT	CATSSTVTVNTEAFF
TRBJ2-4	TRBV27	NA	NA	TGTGCCAGCAGTCCCTCGGCAGGGGGGGACATTCAGTACTTC	CASSPSAGGDIQYF
TRBJ2-7	TRBV11-2	NA	NA	TGTGCCAGCAGCTTAATTCGTCGGCAGTGGGACTACGAGCAGTACTTC	CASSLIRRQWDYEQYF
TRBJ2-7	TRBV27	NA	NA	TGTGCCAGCAGTTTATTACCCCGGGGCACTTTCTACGAGCAGTACTTC	CASSLLPRGTFYEQYF
TRBJ2-1	TRBV11-3	once	NA	TGTGCCAGCAGCTTAGGACCGGGTACCGGGGTCCATGAGCAGTTCTTC	CASSLGPGTGVHEQFF
TRBJ2-5	TRBV14	NA	NA	TGTGCCAGCAGCCAAGGTCGTCGGGAGACCCAGTACTTC	CASSQGRRETQYF
TRBJ2-7	TRBV27	NA	TRBD1	TGTGCCAGCAGTTCCTGGGACAGGGGGATCAACGAGCAGTACTTC	CASSSWDRGINEQYF
TRBJ2-7	TRBV4-1	NA	TRBD2	TGCGCCAGCAGCCCCAAGCGGGAGGGCCAATCCTACGAGCAGTACTTC	CASSPKREGQSYEQYF
TRBJ2-1	TRBV15	NA	TRBD1	TGTGCCACCAGCTCCGGACAGGGGGCGTTCAATGAGCAGTTCTTC	CATSSGQGAFNEQFF
TRBJ2-1	TRBV7-8	NA	TRBD2	TGTGCCAGCAGCCGTCCGGGACTAGCGGGAGCTCAAAATGATAATGAGCAGTTCTTC	CASSRPGLAGAQNDNEQFF
TRBJ2-1	TRBV6-5	NA	NA	TGTGCCAGCAGTTATACCCAGGTCTCCTACAATGAGCAGTTCTTC	CASSYTQVSYNEQFF
TRBJ2-5	TRBV4-3	NA	TRBD1	TGCGCCAGCAGCCAGGGGGACAGGGAGCAAGAGACCCAGTACTTC	CASSQGDREQETQYF
TRBJ2-3	TRBV27	NA	NA	TGTGCCAGCAGTTTATTGGGAAACACAGATACGCAGTATTTT	CASSLLGNTDTQYF
TRBJ2-2	TRBV30	NA	TRBD1	TGTGCCTGGAAACAGGGGGCCGGGGAGCTGTTTTTT	CAWKQGAGELFF
TRBJ2-7	TRBV10-3	NA	TRBD1	TGTGCCATCAGCGCCGGGACAGTCTCCTACGAGCAGTACTTC	CAISAGTVSYEQYF
TRBJ1-5	TRBV6-1	NA	NA	TGTGCCGGAGGATGGTTTAACAATCAGCCCCAGCATTTT	CAGGWFNNQPQHF
TRBJ2-1	TRBV19	NA	TRBD2	TGTGCCAGTAGCCTAGCGGGAGGGCCCAATGAGCAGTTCTTC	CASSLAGGPNEQFF
TRBJ2-2	TRBV7-8	NA	NA	TGTGCCAGCGGACTTAGCAAAGGCGGGGTTGGGACCGGGGAGCTGTTTTTT	CASGLSKGGVGTGELFF
TRBJ2-1	TRBV10-3	NA	NA	TGTGCCATCAGTGAGTCGAGGATGGGGGGGCCAAATGAGCAGTTCTTC	CAISESRMGGPNEQFF
TRBJ2-7	TRBV2	NA	TRBD1	TGTGCCAGCAGTGAAAATTGGGGAGTGGGACAGGGACCCTACGAGCAGTACTTC	CASSENWGVGQGPYEQYF
TRBJ1-1	TRBV19	NA	NA	TGTGCCAGTAGTATAGCTGGGGGTTTGAACACTGAAGCTTTCTTT	CASSIAGGLNTEAFF
TRBJ2-3	TRBV7-3	NA	TRBD2	TGTGCCAGCAGCTTAGGGGGACTAGCGTATTCAGATACGCAGTATTTT	CASSLGGLAYSDTQYF
TRBJ1-2	TRBV5-6	few	NA	TGTGCCAGCAGCTTGGGACAGGTTATCTATGGCTACACCTTC	CASSLGQVIYGYTF
TRBJ1-2	TRBV28	NA	NA	TGTGCCAGCAGTTTAATGGCCAGGGGATCTGATGGCTACACCTTC	CASSLMARGSDGYTF
TRBJ1-2	TRBV9	NA	NA	TGTGCCAGCAGCGGAGGATTAAGGACCACCTATGGCTACACCTTC	CASSGGLRTTYGYTF
TRBJ2-7	TRBV6-5	NA	TRBD2	TGTGCCAGCACCTCTAGCGGGAGATACTCCTACGAGCAGTACTTC	CASTSSGRYSYEQYF
TRBJ1-1	TRBV4-1	NA	TRBD1	TGCGCCAGCAGCCAAAGACAGGGGGGCACTGAAGCTTTCTTT	CASSQRQGGTEAFF
TRBJ2-7	TRBV4-1	NA	NA	TGCGCCAGCAGCCAAGAAAATCCAGCGGTCGCCTACGAGCAGTACTTC	CASSQENPAVAYEQYF
TRBJ2-7	TRBV6-6	NA	NA	TGTGCCAGCAGTCGGGACGGGAGCTCCTACGAGCAGTACTTC	CASSRDGSSYEQYF
TRBJ1-4	TRBV9	once	NA	TGTGCCAGCAGCCCAAGAGGAGGAGGGGATTCGGGTGAAAAACTGTTTTTT	CASSPRGGGDSGEKLFF
TRBJ1-2	TRBV14	once	TRBD1	TGTGCCAGCAGCCCGGGACAGGGGGCCTATGGCTACACCTTC	CASSPGQGAYGYTF
TRBJ2-2	TRBV10-3	NA	NA	TGTGCCATCAGTACAACCGACCTAATCACCGGGGAGCTGTTTTTT	CAISTTDLITGELFF
TRBJ1-2	TRBV27	NA	NA	TGTGCCAGCAGTTTGTCGAGTGGCTCCATCTATGGCTACACCTTC	CASSLSSGSIYGYTF
TRBJ2-2	TRBV30	NA	NA	TGTGCCTGGAATTTCCGGAGGAACACCGGGGAGCTGTTTTTT	CAWNFRRNTGELFF
TRBJ1-2	TRBV6-1	NA	NA	TGTGCCAGCAACCAACTCACAATCTATGGCTACACCTTC	CASNQLTIYGYTF
TRBJ2-1	TRBV20-1	NA	NA	TGCAGTGCTCCGCTGGGCAATGAGCAGTTCTTC	CSAPLGNEQFF
TRBJ2-3	TRBV28	NA	NA	TGTGCCAGCAGTTTAGGGGAGAACACAGATACGCAGTATTTT	CASSLGENTDTQYF
TRBJ2-7	TRBV6-6	NA	NA	TGTGCCAGCAGTCCCCTGGACAGATCCTACGAGCAGTACTTC	CASSPLDRSYEQYF
TRBJ2-7	TRBV7-9	once	NA	TGTGCCAGCAGCTCCTCGGGACGGCAGCCCTACGAGCAGTACTTC	CASSSSGRQPYEQYF
TRBJ1-5	TRBV4-3	NA	NA	TGCGCCAGCAGCCAAGACCGGGTCGGTACCCCCCAGCATTTT	CASSQDRVGTPQHF
TRBJ2-7	TRBV30	NA	NA	TGTGCCTGGAGCTCTTTTTCCTACGAGCAGTACTTC	CAWSSFSYEQYF
TRBJ1-2	TRBV25-1	NA	NA	TGTGCCAGCAGTGAATTGGGGTACTATGGCTACACCTTC	CASSELGYYGYTF
TRBJ2-1	TRBV9	NA	NA	TGTGCCAGCAGCGTAGGGGTTTCCTACAATGAGCAGTTCTTC	CASSVGVSYNEQFF
TRBJ2-5	TRBV6-6	NA	NA	TGTGCCAGCAGTCGTTACGTGGGCGAGACCCAGTACTTC	CASSRYVGETQYF
TRBJ2-1	TRBV19	NA	TRBD2	TGTGCCAGTAGTTTAAGACTAGCGGGGGGCCAGAATGAGCAGTTCTTC	CASSLRLAGGQNEQFF
TRBJ2-1	TRBV2	NA	NA	TGTGCCAGCAGTGAAGCAGGGACTTATAACAATGAGCAGTTCTTC	CASSEAGTYNNEQFF
TRBJ2-7	TRBV9	once	NA	TGTGCCAGCAGCGGAGGCTCCTACGAGCAGTACTTC	CASSGGSYEQYF
TRBJ2-2	TRBV9	NA	TRBD1	TGTGCCAGCAGCGTAGCCCGGACAGGGGGCCCCGGGGAGCTGTTTTTT	CASSVARTGGPGELFF
TRBJ2-1	TRBV7-2	NA	NA	TGTGCCAGCAGCTTCTTAGGGTCCTACAATGAGCAGTTCTTC	CASSFLGSYNEQFF
TRBJ1-4	TRBV6-1	NA	TRBD1	TGTGCCAGCATTGAAGAGTACAGGGGAAGAAATGAAAAACTGTTTTTT	CASIEEYRGRNEKLFF
TRBJ2-1	TRBV5-1	NA	TRBD2	TGCGCCAGCAGCTCTTGGACTAGCGGTGCGGGGGAGCAGTTCTTC	CASSSWTSGAGEQFF
TRBJ1-1	TRBV5-1	once	NA	TGCGCCAGCAGCTTGGGATGGGGACGGAACACTGAAGCTTTCTTT	CASSLGWGRNTEAFF
TRBJ2-2	TRBV11-2	NA	NA	TGTGCCAGCAGCTTGGGGATTTCCGGGGAGCTGTTTTTT	CASSLGISGELFF
TRBJ2-7	TRBV6-5	NA	NA	TGTGCCAGCAGTTACTCGATTCTGGCAGGGGCCTACGAGCAGTACTTC	CASSYSILAGAYEQYF
TRBJ2-7	TRBV27	few	NA	TGTGCCAGCAGGGACGCCTACGAGCAGTACTTC	CASRDAYEQYF
TRBJ2-5	TRBV13	NA	NA	TGTGCCAGCAGCTTAGGCGGAGGGGGGGAGACCCAGTACTTC	CASSLGGGGETQYF
TRBJ1-4	TRBV21-1	NA	NA	TGTGCCAGCAGAGAAACGGGACAGCTATTTGCAACTAATGAAAAACTGTTTTTT	CASRETGQLFATNEKLFF